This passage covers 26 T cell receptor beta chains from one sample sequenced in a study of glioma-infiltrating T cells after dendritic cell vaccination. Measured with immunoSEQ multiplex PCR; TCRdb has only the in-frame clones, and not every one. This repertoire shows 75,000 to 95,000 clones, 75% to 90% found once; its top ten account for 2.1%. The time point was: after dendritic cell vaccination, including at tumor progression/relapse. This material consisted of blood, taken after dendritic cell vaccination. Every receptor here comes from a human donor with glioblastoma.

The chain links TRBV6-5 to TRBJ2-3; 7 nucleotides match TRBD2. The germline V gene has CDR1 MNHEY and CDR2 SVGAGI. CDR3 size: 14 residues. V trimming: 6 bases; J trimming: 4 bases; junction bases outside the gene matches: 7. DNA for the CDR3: TGTGCCAGCAGACCCCGGGACTACTCAGATACGCAGTATTTT. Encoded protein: CASRPRDYSDTQYF.

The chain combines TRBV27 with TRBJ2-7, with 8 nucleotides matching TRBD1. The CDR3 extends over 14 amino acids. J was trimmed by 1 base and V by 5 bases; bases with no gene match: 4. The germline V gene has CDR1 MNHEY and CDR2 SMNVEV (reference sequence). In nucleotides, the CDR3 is TGTGCCAGCAGTCGACGACAGGGGTCCTACGAGCAGTACTTC. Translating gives CASSRRQGSYEQYF.

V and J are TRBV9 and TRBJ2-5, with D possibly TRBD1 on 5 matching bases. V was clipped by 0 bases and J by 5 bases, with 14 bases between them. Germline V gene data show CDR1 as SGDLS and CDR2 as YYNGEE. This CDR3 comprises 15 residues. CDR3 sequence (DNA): TGTGCCAGCAGCGTAGGGGCAGGGCAGTGGGAGACCCAGTACTTC. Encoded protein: CASSVGAGQWETQYF.

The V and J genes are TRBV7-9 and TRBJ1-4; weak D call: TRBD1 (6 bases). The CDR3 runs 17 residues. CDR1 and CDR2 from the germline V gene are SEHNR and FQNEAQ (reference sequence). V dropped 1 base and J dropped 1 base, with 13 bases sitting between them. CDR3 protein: CASSLGTLQGTNEKLFF. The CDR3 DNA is TGTGCCAGCAGCTTAGGAACTTTACAGGGAACTAATGAAAAACTGTTTTTT.

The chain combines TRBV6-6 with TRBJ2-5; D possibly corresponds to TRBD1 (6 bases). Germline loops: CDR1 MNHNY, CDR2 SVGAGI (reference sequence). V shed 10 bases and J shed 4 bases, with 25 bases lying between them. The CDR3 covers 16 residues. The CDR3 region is CATGTRTWGLGETQYF. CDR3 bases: TGTGCCACCGGAACGAGGACCTGGGGGCTAGGAGAGACCCAGTACTTC.

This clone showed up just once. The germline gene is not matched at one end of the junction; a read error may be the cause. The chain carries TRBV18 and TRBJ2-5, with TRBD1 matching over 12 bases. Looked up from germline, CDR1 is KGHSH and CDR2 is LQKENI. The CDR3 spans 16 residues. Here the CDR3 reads CASSAPGTGGRETQYF. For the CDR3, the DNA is TGTGCCAGCTCAGCACCCGGGACAGGGGGCAGGGAGACCCAGTACTTC.

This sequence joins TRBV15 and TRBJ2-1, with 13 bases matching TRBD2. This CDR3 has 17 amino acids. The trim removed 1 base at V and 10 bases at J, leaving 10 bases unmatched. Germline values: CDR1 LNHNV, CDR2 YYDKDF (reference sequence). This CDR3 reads CATSRVATSGRAAEQFF. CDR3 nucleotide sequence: TGTGCCACCAGCAGAGTTGCCACTAGCGGGAGGGCCGCGGAGCAGTTCTTC.

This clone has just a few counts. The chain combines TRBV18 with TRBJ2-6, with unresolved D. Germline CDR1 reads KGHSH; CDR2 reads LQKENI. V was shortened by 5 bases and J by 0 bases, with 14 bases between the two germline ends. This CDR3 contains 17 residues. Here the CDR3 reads CASSSDWRYSGANVLTF. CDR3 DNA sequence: TGTGCCAGCTCATCTGACTGGAGATACTCTGGGGCCAACGTCCTGACTTTC.

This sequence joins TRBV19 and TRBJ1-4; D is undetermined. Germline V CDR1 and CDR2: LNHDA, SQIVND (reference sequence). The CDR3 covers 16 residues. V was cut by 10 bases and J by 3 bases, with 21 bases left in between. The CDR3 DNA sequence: TGTGCCACCAAACATCCCCGGGGTACGGCTAATGAAAAACTGTTTTTT. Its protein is CATKHPRGTANEKLFF.

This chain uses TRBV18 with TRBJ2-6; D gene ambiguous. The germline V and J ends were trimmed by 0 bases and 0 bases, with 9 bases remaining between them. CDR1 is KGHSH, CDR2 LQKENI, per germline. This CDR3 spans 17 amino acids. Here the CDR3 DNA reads TGTGCCAGCTCACCACCAAACAGCCTCTCTGGGGCCAACGTCCTGACTTTC. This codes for CASSPPNSLSGANVLTF.

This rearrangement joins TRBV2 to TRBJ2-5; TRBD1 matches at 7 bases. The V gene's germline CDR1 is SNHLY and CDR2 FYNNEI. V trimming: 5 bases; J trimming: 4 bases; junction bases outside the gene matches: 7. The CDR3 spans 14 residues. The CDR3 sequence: CASSMTGTGETQYF. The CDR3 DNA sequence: TGTGCCAGCAGTATGACAGGGACGGGAGAGACCCAGTACTTC.

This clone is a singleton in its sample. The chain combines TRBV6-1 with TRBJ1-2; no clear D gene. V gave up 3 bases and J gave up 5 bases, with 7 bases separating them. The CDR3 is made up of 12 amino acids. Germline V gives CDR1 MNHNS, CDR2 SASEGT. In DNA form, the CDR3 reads TGTGCCAGCAGTGAGGCCAGGTATGGCTACACCTTC. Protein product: CASSEARYGYTF.

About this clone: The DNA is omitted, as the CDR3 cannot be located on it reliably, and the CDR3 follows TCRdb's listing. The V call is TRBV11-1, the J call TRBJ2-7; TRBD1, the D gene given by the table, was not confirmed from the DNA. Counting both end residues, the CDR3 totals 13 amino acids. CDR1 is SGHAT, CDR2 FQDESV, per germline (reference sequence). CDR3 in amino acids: CASSFGPGYEQYF.

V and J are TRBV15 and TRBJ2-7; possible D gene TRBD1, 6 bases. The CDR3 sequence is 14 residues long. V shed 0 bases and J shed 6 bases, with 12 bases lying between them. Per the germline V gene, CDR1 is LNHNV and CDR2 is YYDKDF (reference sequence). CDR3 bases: TGTGCCACCAGCAGAGATACAGGGTTTAGCGAGCAGTACGTC. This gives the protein CATSRDTGFSEQYV.

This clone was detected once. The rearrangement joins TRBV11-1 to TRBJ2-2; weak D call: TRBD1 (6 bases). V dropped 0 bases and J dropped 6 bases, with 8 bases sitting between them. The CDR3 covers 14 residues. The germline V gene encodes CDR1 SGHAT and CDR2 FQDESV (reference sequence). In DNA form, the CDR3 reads TGTGCCAGCAGCTTAGCAACAGGGTCCGGGGAGCTGTTTTTT. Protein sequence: CASSLATGSGELFF.

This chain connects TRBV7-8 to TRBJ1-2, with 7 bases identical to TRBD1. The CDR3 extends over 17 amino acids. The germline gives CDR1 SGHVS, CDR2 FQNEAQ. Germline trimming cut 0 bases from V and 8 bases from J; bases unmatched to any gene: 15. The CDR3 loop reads CASSLASNLGQLTGYTF. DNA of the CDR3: TGTGCCAGCAGCTTAGCCTCTAATCTGGGACAGCTAACCGGCTACACCTTC.

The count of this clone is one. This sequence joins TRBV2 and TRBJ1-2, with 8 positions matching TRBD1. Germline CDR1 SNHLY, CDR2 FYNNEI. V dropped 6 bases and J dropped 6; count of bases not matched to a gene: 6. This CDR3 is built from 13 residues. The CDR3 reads CASRDGTGNGYTF. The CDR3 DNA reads TGTGCCAGCAGAGACGGGACAGGCAATGGCTACACCTTC.

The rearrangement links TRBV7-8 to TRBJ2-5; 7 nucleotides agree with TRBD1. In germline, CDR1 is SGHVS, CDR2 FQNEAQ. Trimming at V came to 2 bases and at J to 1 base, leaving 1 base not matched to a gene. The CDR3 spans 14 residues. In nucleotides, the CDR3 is TGTGCCAGCAGCTTATCAGGGGGCCAAGAGACCCAGTACTTC. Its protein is CASSLSGGQETQYF.

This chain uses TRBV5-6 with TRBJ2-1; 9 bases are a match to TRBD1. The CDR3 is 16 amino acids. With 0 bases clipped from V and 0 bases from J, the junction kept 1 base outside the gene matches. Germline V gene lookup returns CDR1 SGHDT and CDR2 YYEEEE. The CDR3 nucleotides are TGTGCCAGCAGCTTGGAGACAGGGGGCTCCTACAATGAGCAGTTCTTC. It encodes CASSLETGGSYNEQFF.

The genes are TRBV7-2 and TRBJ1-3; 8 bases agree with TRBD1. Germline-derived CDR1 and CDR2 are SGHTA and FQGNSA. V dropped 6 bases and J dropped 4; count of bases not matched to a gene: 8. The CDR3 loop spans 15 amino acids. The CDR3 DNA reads TGTGCCAGCAGTTCGGACAGGGCGGCCGGAAACACCATATATTTT. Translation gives CASSSDRAAGNTIYF.

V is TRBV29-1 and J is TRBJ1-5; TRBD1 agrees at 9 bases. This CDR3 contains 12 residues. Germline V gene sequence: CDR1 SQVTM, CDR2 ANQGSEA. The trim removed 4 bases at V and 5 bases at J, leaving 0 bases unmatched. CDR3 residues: CSVGQGDQPQHF. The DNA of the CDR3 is TGCAGCGTTGGACAGGGGGATCAGCCCCAGCATTTT.

The CDR3 protein is CASSRDRGYPYEQYV. The CDR3 DNA reads TGTGCCAGCAGCAGGGACAGGGGGTACCCCTACGAGCAGTACGTC. This sequence joins TRBV21-1 and TRBJ2-7; the tabulated D call, TRBD1, remains unverified against the DNA. TRBV21-1 is annotated as a pseudogene. The CDR3 is 15 residues long.

The CDR3 nucleotides read TGTGCCAGCAGCGGGACACCGCGAGGCACCGGGGAGCTGTTTTTT. Its translation: CASSGTPRGTGELFF. This sequence joins TRBV5-6 and TRBJ2-2; D is possibly TRBD1 (6 bases). The V and J ends lost 4 bases and 4 bases respectively, with 14 bases between them. The CDR3 length is 15 residues. From germline, CDR1 is SGHDT and CDR2 YYEEEE.

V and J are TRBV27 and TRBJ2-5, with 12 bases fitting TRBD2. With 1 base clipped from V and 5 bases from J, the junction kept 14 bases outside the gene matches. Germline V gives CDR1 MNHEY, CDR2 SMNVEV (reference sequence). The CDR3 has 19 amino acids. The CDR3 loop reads CASSLFGLFRTSGDETQYF. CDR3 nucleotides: TGTGCCAGCAGTTTATTCGGCCTGTTTAGGACTAGCGGGGATGAGACCCAGTACTTC.

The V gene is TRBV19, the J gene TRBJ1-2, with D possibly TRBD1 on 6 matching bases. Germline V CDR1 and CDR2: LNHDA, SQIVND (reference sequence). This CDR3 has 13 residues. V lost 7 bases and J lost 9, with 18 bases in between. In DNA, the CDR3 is TGTGCCAGTAAAATCTGGGCAGGGGAGAGCTACACCTTC. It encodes CASKIWAGESYTF.

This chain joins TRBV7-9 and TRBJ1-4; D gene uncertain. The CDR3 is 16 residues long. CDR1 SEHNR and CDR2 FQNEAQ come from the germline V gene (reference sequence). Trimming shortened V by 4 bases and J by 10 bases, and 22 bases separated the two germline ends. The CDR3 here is CASSSSGSPEVVKLFF. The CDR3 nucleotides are TGTGCCAGCAGCTCTAGCGGGTCTCCGGAGGTTGTAAAACTGTTTTTT.